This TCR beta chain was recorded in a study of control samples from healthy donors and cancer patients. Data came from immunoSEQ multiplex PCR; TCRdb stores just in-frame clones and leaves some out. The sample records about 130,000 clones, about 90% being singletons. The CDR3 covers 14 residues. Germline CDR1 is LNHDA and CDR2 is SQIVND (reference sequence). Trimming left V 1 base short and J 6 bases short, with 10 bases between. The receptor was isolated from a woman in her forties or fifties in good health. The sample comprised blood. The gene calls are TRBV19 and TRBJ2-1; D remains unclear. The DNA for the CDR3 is TGTGCCAGTAGTATAGTTCCTACCTTCAATGAGCAGTTCTTC. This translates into CASSIVPTFNEQFF.